This T cell receptor (beta chain) was sequenced in a study of Graves' ophthalmopathy and Graves' hyperthyroidism. This clonotype was found a few times. This CDR3 spans 15 amino acids. The germline gives CDR1 SGDLS, CDR2 YYNGEE. Trimming cost V 0 bases and J 4 bases, with 14 bases left between them. As the template, RNA transcripts were used to amplify TCR beta CDR3 regions. Investigators did first-round RT-PCR with HTBI primers, then second-round multiplex PCR. TCRdb independently ran MiXCR on the multiplex PCR reads; one entry per CDR3 protein. Here the sample spans approximately 700,000 distinct CDR3 sequences, more than 40% being singletons.

The sequenced sample consisted of peripheral blood. The V call is TRBV9, the J call TRBJ2-7; D unclear. The receptor was isolated from an adult man with Graves' ophthalmopathy. CDR3 coding DNA: TGTGCCAGCAGCGTAGCTCTTTCGCCTATTTACGAGCAGTACTTC. Translated, it gives CASSVALSPIYEQYF.